The TCR beta chain under discussion was sequenced for a study of metastatic and nonmetastatic thyroid tumors (dated by TCRdb to the early 2020s). Concerning the study at large: Repertoires were compared across peripheral blood and tumor or nodule tissue samples from malignant and benign thyroid patients.

This clone was detected ten times or more. Its antigen target is currently unknown. Mismatch with germline at one junction end may stem from a read error. The protocol used for the library was PCR. Sequencing was performed on an Illumina HiSeq 4000. High-throughput sequencing was used to profile the TCR beta-chain CDR3 region of each patient. In the original analysis: Drawing on CDR3 differences between clinicopathological groups, the researchers built a classifier meant to tell apart patients with distant-metastatic papillary thyroid cancer. Repertoire diversity was assessed with the Shannon index, and tumor-blood repertoire similarity with the Morisita-Horn index. The public reads were run again by TCRdb, first through fastp at Q25 and then through MiXCR, and only productive beta chains were kept. V and J calls and clone size were set by TCRdb, not the authors. The sample profile shows about 43,000 clones; around 2.9% of them were found once. In total, the top ten clones hold about 9.7% of the sample.

Inclusive of the bounding cysteine and phenylalanine, the CDR3 is 13 residues long. The only DNA kept is the CDR3, 39 bases in frame from the first base. Looking up the germline V gene yields CDR1 SNHLY and CDR2 FYNNEI. No patient had received any treatment before thyroid surgery. Using T-cell receptor beta sequencing, the researchers looked back retrospectively at clinical samples from patients, gathered between about 2012 and 2018. General study outcomes and caveats: TCR beta diversity was reported as significantly higher in malignant tumors than in benign nodules, in both blood and tumor samples.

The sequencing input was blood. The rearrangement joined TRBV2 to TRBJ2-3; the D gene is perhaps TRBD2, from 7 matching bases. The source is a female donor with papillary thyroid cancer or a benign thyroid nodule (not recorded which). Some clones in this sample may be carry-over from other donors' samples. The CDR3 protein is CVSSGLGGDTQYF. In nucleotide form, the sequence is TGTGTCAGCAGTGGACTAGGGGGTGATACGCAGTATTTT.